Listed here are 30 T cell receptor beta chains from one sample, sequenced in a study of tumor and adjacent non-tumor tissue in lung cancer. RNA was extracted from bulk tissue without any cell sorting. The normal lung tissue was taken more than 3 cm from the tumor edge. TCRbeta libraries were built with three rounds of nested PCR, modified from ARM-PCR. Via MiXCR, TCRdb re-called the multiplex PCR reads, giving one row per CDR3 protein. The sample holds over 100,000 distinct CDR3 sequences; about 65% are singletons and the top ten take 15% to 20%. The specimen sequenced was distant non-tumor lung tissue. These receptors came from a man between 60 and 75 years old with non-small cell lung cancer.

For this clonotype: Lacking the conserved final phenylalanine or tryptophan, this CDR3 likely reflects a read error. The chain recombines TRBV9 with TRBJ2-2, with D possibly matching TRBD1 (6 bases). The CDR3 runs to 16 residues. The germline V gene has CDR1 SGDLS and CDR2 YYNGEE. V was pared by 0 bases and J by 4 bases, with 13 bases between. CDR3 in amino acids: CASSVADRGTTGELFI. The CDR3 nucleotides read TGTGCCAGCAGCGTAGCGGACAGAGGTACCACCGGGGAGCTGTTTATT.

Details on this clonotype: Given a much more abundant clone one base away, this may be a read error. The chain's CDR3 is CSAWQNTGELFF. CDR3 nucleotide sequence: TGCAGTGCTTGGCAAAACACCGGGGAGCTGTTTTTT. The chain recombines TRBV20-1 with TRBJ2-2; D is unresolved. This CDR3 is built from 12 residues. V was trimmed by 5 bases and J by 2 bases, leaving 6 bases between them. Germline V gives CDR1 DFQATT, CDR2 SNEGSKA (reference sequence).

The chain carries TRBV5-1 and TRBJ2-3; 9 nucleotides agree with TRBD2. This CDR3 spans 16 amino acids. The ends lost 3 bases at V and 3 bases at J; junction bases unmatched: 8. Per the germline V gene, CDR1 is SGHRS and CDR2 is YFSETQ. CDR3 protein: CASSSRGSGSTDTQYF. The CDR3 bases are TGCGCCAGCAGCTCTCGGGGTAGCGGGAGTACAGATACGCAGTATTTT.

As to this clonotype: Since no conserved phenylalanine or tryptophan closes the CDR3, a read error is the likely cause. V is TRBV29-1 and J is TRBJ2-1; 10 bases match TRBD2. The CDR3 consists of 14 residues. Germline V gene lookup returns CDR1 SQVTM and CDR2 ANQGSEA. Here the CDR3 DNA reads TGCGGCGTTGACGGAGCGGGGGGGTTCAATGAGCAGTTCTTA. This sequence encodes CGVDGAGGFNEQFL.

Turning to this clonotype: A much larger clone lies one base from this, so it may be a read error. V is TRBV13 and J is TRBJ2-1; 12 bases fit TRBD1. CDR1 is PRHDT and CDR2 is FYEKMQ in the germline V gene (reference sequence). The CDR3 covers 18 residues. V lost 7 bases, J lost 6 bases, and 16 bases stayed unmatched. CDR3 region: CASNFRDRGPGGFNEQFF. The CDR3 DNA reads as TGTGCCAGCAACTTCCGGGACAGGGGGCCCGGAGGCTTCAATGAGCAGTTCTTC.

The chain is built from TRBV5-4 and TRBJ2-5; TRBD1 aligns across 9 bases. This CDR3 comprises 16 residues. The V and J ends lost 4 bases and 0 bases, in that order; junction bases with no gene match: 7. Germline-derived CDR1 and CDR2 are SGHNT and YYREEE (reference sequence). The chain's CDR3 is CASSVPGQGYQETQYF. The CDR3 nucleotides are TGTGCCAGCAGCGTCCCGGGACAGGGATACCAAGAGACCCAGTACTTC.

Note on this clonotype: The CDR3 does not close with the conserved phenylalanine or tryptophan, likely indicating a read error. The chain recombines TRBV11-2 with TRBJ2-5; TRBD2 aligns across 8 bases. V was pared by 9 bases and J by 3 bases, with 3 bases of the junction left unmatched. There are 12 residues in the CDR3. CDR1 is SGHAT, CDR2 FQNNGV, per germline. The CDR3: CASRRGEETQYL. The CDR3 DNA reads TGTGCCAGTCGGCGGGGGGAAGAGACCCAGTACTTG.

Remarks on this clonotype: No conserved phenylalanine or tryptophan ends this CDR3, so it is likely a read error. Because the CDR3's place on the DNA is in doubt, the DNA is left out and the CDR3 is given as listed by TCRdb. The genes are TRBV6-1 and TRBJ1-1. The CDR3 length equals 13 residues, ends included. Germline loops: CDR1 MNHNS, CDR2 SASEGT. The CDR3 region is CASRPDLNTEASV.

This clonotype has only a few counts. This chain joins TRBV7-9 and TRBJ2-3, with D maybe TRBD2 (6 bases). The CDR3 has 14 residues. The germline V and J ends were trimmed by 3 bases and 6 bases, with 13 bases remaining between them. Looked up from germline, CDR1 is SEHNR and CDR2 is FQNEAQ (reference sequence). This CDR3 is CASSLWRAGDTQYF. The CDR3 DNA reads as TGTGCCAGCAGCTTGTGGAGGGCGGGGGATACGCAGTATTTT.

On this clonotype itself: This CDR3 fails to terminate in the conserved phenylalanine or tryptophan, so it likely reflects a read error. This chain joins TRBV12-3 or TRBV12-4 and TRBJ2-7; D perhaps matches TRBD1 (6 bases). This CDR3 is 13 amino acids long. V was pared by 7 bases and J by 4 bases, with 14 bases between. CDR3 sequence: CASIDNRVYEQYL. The CDR3, as DNA: TGTGCCAGCATCGACAACAGGGTATACGAGCAGTACCTC.

At least ten counts were recorded for this clonotype. The V gene is TRBV4-1, the J gene TRBJ2-7, with 7 bases that match TRBD1. The V segment lost 0 bases and the J segment 2 bases; nucleotides outside the gene matches: 1. This CDR3 has 14 amino acids. The V gene's germline CDR1 is MGHRA and CDR2 YSYEKL. This CDR3 is CASSQDTGAYEQYF. The CDR3 DNA sequence: TGCGCCAGCAGCCAAGATACAGGGGCCTACGAGCAGTACTTC.

This clonotype was observed many times. V is TRBV29-1 and J is TRBJ2-7; D not resolved. CDR3 size: 14 residues. The germline V gene encodes CDR1 SQVTM and CDR2 ANQGSEA. V gave up 6 bases and J gave up 0 bases, with 15 bases separating them. The CDR3 loop reads CSVRTGSYSYEQYF. The CDR3 nucleotides are TGCAGCGTAAGGACCGGGTCCTACTCCTACGAGCAGTACTTC.

About this clonotype: The junction shows a germline mismatch at one end, possibly a read error. The chain is built from TRBV6-2 or TRBV6-3 and TRBJ2-1; possibly TRBD1 for D (5 bases). CDR1 MNHEY and CDR2 SVGEGT come from the germline V gene. The CDR3 runs 14 residues. CDR3 DNA: TGTGCCATCAGTTACTTACAGGTATCCAATGAGAAGTTCTTC. Translated: CAISYLQVSNEKFF.

This clonotype was counted many times. J is TRBJ2-5 and V is TRBV24-1; D assignment may be TRBD1 or TRBD2 (6 bases each). The ends were cut back, 7 bases at V and 3 bases at J, with 8 bases in the middle. CDR3 length equals 12 residues. CDR1 and CDR2 from the germline V gene are KGHDR and SFDVKD. The CDR3 bases are TGTGCCACCAGCGGGGGCGAAGAGACCCAGTACTTC. Residues: CATSGGEETQYF.

Turning to this clonotype: A much bigger clone sits one base away, suggesting this may be a read error. The CDR3 sequence is CTSGQGKNIQYF. CDR3 coding DNA: TGTACCAGCGGACAGGGAAAAAACATTCAGTACTTC. The chain recombines TRBV12-3 or TRBV12-4 with TRBJ2-4, with 8 bases aligning to TRBD1. The CDR3 runs 12 residues.

The chain links TRBV19 to TRBJ2-2; 10 nucleotides align to TRBD2. The CDR3 runs 15 residues. The V segment lost 7 bases and the J segment 4 bases; nucleotides outside the gene matches: 6. Per germline, CDR1 LNHDA and CDR2 SQIVND (reference sequence). CDR3: CASNSAGGVTGELFF. The CDR3 nucleotides read TGTGCCAGTAATTCAGCGGGAGGGGTCACCGGGGAGCTGTTTTTT.

The chain links TRBV20-1 to TRBJ1-4; D remains unclear. Germline V lookup: CDR1 DFQATT, CDR2 SNEGSKA (reference sequence). The CDR3 consists of 14 residues. The CDR3 DNA sequence: TGCACTGCCTGGTTGGTAGCCGATAATGAAAAACTGTTTTTT. Translated, it gives CTAWLVADNEKLFF.

This clonotype was detected ten times or more. The gene calls are TRBV12-3 or TRBV12-4 and TRBJ1-3; TRBD1 matches 7 bases. V gave up 4 bases and J gave up 0 bases; unmatched junction bases: 9. The CDR3 spans 17 residues. The CDR3 sequence: CASSYIQGLSSGNTIYF. CDR3 sequence (DNA): TGTGCCAGCAGTTACATACAGGGGTTGAGCTCTGGAAACACCATATATTTT.

With regard to this clonotype: A much larger clonotype is one base distant, so this may be a read error. The chain joins TRBV6-5 to TRBJ2-7; TRBD2 is a possible D gene (5 bases). V lost 6 bases and J 2 bases, leaving 14 bases between the germline ends. CDR3 length: 14 amino acids. Germline V CDR1 and CDR2: MNHEY, SVGAGI. This CDR3 is CASRPQDFPYEQYF. The CDR3 DNA reads TGTGCCAGCAGACCGCAGGACTTCCCCTACGAGCAGTACTTC.

Worth noting for this clonotype: Sequence at one end of the junction differs from germline and may be a read error. The chain has TRBV25-1 and TRBJ2-1; D remains ambiguous. The CDR3 length is 12 residues. Germline V gene data show CDR1 as MGHDK and CDR2 as SYGVNS. For the CDR3, the DNA is TGTGCCAGCAGTGAAATTAACAATGGGCAGTTCTTC. This sequence encodes CASSEINNGQFF.

About this clonotype: One end of the junction is discordant with germline, which a read error may explain. This chain connects TRBV2 to TRBJ2-2; D is possibly TRBD1 or TRBD2 (6 bases each). The CDR3 is 15 amino acids. Germline lookup yields CDR1 SNHLY and CDR2 FYNNEI. CDR3 nucleotide sequence: TGTGCCAGCAGCGAAGATTTCGGGGGCCCCGGGGAGCTGTTTTTT. Translation gives CASSEDFGGPGELFF.

Comment on this clonotype: No conserved phenylalanine or tryptophan is present at the end of the CDR3, so a read error is the likely explanation. J is TRBJ2-7 and V is TRBV4-1, with unresolved D. Germline lookup yields CDR1 MGHRA and CDR2 YSYEKL. V gave up 1 base and J gave up 2 bases, with 24 bases separating them. This CDR3 comprises 19 residues. The CDR3 is CASSQVARRGGVSPYEQYI. CDR3 DNA: TGCGCCAGCAGCCAAGTAGCTCGGAGAGGTGGCGTTTCGCCCTACGAGCAGTACATC.

As to this clonotype: At one end the junction does not follow the germline gene, possibly because of a read error. The rearrangement uses TRBV4-2 and TRBJ2-7; 13 bases match TRBD2. The CDR3 runs 16 residues. Germline-derived CDR1 and CDR2 are LGHNA and YNFKEQ. The CDR3 here is CASSQDGTSGNHEQYF. The CDR3 DNA reads TGTGCCAGCAGTCAAGATGGGACTAGCGGGAACCACGAGCAGTACTTC.

Comments on this clonotype: No conserved phenylalanine or tryptophan ends this CDR3, so it is likely a read error. It is unclear where the CDR3 begins or ends on the DNA, so no DNA is shown, and the CDR3 is as TCRdb lists it. The chain joins TRBV12-3 or TRBV12-4 to TRBJ2-5; the table names TRBD1, a call not compared with the DNA. The CDR3 is 15 amino acids long, termini counted. The CDR3 is CASSKTGGAWETQYI.

This clonotype is labeled as medium-sized. The genes are TRBV11-3 and TRBJ2-3; TRBD1 matches 8 bases. V lost 1 base and J lost 4; bases outside the gene matches: 1. Germline assignment: CDR1 SGHNT and CDR2 YENEEA. The CDR3 consists of 14 residues. CDR3 DNA: TGTGCCAGCAGCTTAGGACAGGGGCCAGATACGCAGTATTTT. This translates into CASSLGQGPDTQYF.

The chain carries TRBV25-1 and TRBJ1-5; D may be TRBD1 (5 bases). Trimming pared 4 bases from V and 6 bases from J, leaving 13 bases between. CDR1 is MGHDK, CDR2 SYGVNS, per germline. This CDR3 has 14 residues. As DNA, the CDR3 is TGTGCCAGCAGTGTCACGACAGAGATTCAGCCCCAGCATTTT. It translates to CASSVTTEIQPQHF.

V gene TRBV20-1 combines with J gene TRBJ2-3, with 8 bases identical to TRBD1. CDR3 size: 16 residues. Germline lookup yields CDR1 DFQATT and CDR2 SNEGSKA (reference sequence). The ends lost 2 bases at V and 2 bases at J; junction bases unmatched: 9. The CDR3: CSARPYGTGFTDTQYF. In nucleotides, the CDR3 is TGCAGTGCTAGACCTTATGGGACAGGATTCACAGATACGCAGTATTTT.

The rearrangement links TRBV6-1 to TRBJ2-2; D is unclear. The CDR3 covers 15 residues. Trimming cost V 5 bases and J 1 base, with 11 bases left between them. Germline lookup yields CDR1 MNHNS and CDR2 SASEGT. The CDR3 here is CASSTMTLNTGELFF. CDR3 coding DNA: TGTGCCAGCAGTACCATGACACTGAACACCGGGGAGCTGTTTTTT.

There are a few counts of this clonotype. The final CDR3 position lacks the conserved phenylalanine or tryptophan, pointing to a likely read error. The CDR3 loop reads CASGLILTSSYNEQFS. CDR3 bases: TGTGCTAGTGGTTTGATACTGACAAGCTCCTACAATGAGCAGTTCTCC. The rearrangement joins TRBV12-5 to TRBJ2-1, with no clear D. Germline values: CDR1 LGHNT, CDR2 FRNRAP. V lost 2 bases, J lost 0 bases, and 11 bases lay in between. This CDR3 has 16 amino acids.

The gene calls are TRBV12-3 or TRBV12-4 and TRBJ2-2, with 7 bases fitting TRBD1. The CDR3 loop spans 13 amino acids. V lost 5 bases, J lost 11 bases, and 8 bases stayed unmatched. This CDR3 reads CASSQQGTVELFF. The CDR3 bases are TGTGCCAGCAGTCAACAGGGGACCGTTGAGCTGTTTTTT.